Sequencing of this T cell receptor beta chain was carried out in a study of low-dose radiotherapy and immunotherapy resistance in tumors. Germline CDR1 and CDR2: SGHNT and YYREEE (reference sequence). The CDR3 is 15 residues long. V shed 1 base and J shed 1 base, with 11 bases lying between them. Both TCRalpha and TCRbeta chains were reverse transcribed with V-gene-specific primers. The PCR that amplified TCRs ran for about 20 cycles, relying on a constant-region primer and a V-primer adapter. In TCRdb, the reads were re-called with MiXCR into one record per CDR3 protein. The table has about 39,000 distinct CDR3 sequences, less than 40% seen once. As to time point: before trial treatment. Qualifying patients carried advanced solid tumors devoid of tumor-infiltrating lymphocytes.

V gene TRBV5-4 combines with J gene TRBJ2-5; TRBD1 is a possible D gene (6 bases). This sequence was found in a male donor with gallbladder cancer. The source material was PBMCs, sampled before treatment. This CDR3 reads CASSLPPTGQETQYF. CDR3 DNA sequence: TGTGCCAGCAGCTTGCCTCCGACAGGCCAAGAGACCCAGTACTTC.